This T cell receptor beta chain emerged from a study of siplizumab effects on memory and regulatory T cells. Concerning this clone: The antigen remains unidentified.

Clones were sequenced by immunoSEQ multiplex PCR, and TCRdb holds only the in-frame ones, with some missing. This sample has 70,000 to 95,000 clones; 90% occur once, and the top ten carry over 12%. Findings and caveats of the study: Many proliferating CD4+ or CD8+ clones remained unclassified. Roughly 75-96% of them could not be assigned either a naive or a memory phenotype. Memory T cells appeared less diverse than naive cells, which seemed to contribute substantially to alloresponse. Treatment with siplizumab left mappable alloreactive CD4+ clones averaging approximately 62% Treg-derived, compared with under 30% in controls. Suppressive activity of Tregs proliferating in siplizumab cultures remained unconfirmed.

Sequencing was done on a sample of CD4+ T cells sorted from blood. The source is a human donor in good health.

The CDR3 region is CASSRSFGVATGVNEQFF. Written as DNA, the CDR3 is TGTGCCAGCAGTCGCAGTTTTGGGGTTGCGACGGGAGTGAATGAGCAGTTCTTC. The V call is TRBV27, the J call TRBJ2-1, with a tentative D call TRBD2 (6 bases). Looked up from germline, CDR1 is MNHEY and CDR2 is SMNVEV (reference sequence). This CDR3 is built from 18 residues. Between the trimmed V and J ends, which lost 5 bases and 7 bases, there was a span of 27 bases.